These 17 T cell receptor beta chains were sequenced from one sample in a study of CXCR3-negative and CXCR3-positive naive CD8 T cells. Study findings and constraints: TRB CDR3s were more hydrophobic in CXCR3-positive than in CXCR3-negative naive cells.

The method, 5' RACE with UMI labels, was used to prepare the TRB cDNA libraries. TCRdb re-called the 5' RACE reads; one entry per CDR3 protein, DNA not given. The sample has 120,000 to 150,000 distinct CDR3 sequences; the top ten hold about 0.28%. Their antigens are not known. Specimen: naive CXCR3+ CD8+ T cells from blood. Subset noted: CD45RO-CCR7+CD27+CD95- naive CD8+ T cells expressing CXCR3 (TNR3+). The receptor source for this set is a human donor in good health. Some clones in this sample may be carry-over from other donors' samples.

CDR3 sequence reads: CASSLGTYNEQFF. V gene TRBV7-6 combines with J gene TRBJ2-1. Germline V gives CDR1 SGHVS, CDR2 FNYEAQ. This CDR3 contains 13 residues.

This chain joins TRBV7-6 and TRBJ2-1. CDR3 size: 16 residues. Germline CDR1 SGHVS, CDR2 FNYEAQ. Here the CDR3 reads CASSLEQSGVIDEQFF.

V and J are TRBV29-1 and TRBJ1-2. Looked up from germline, CDR1 is SQVTM and CDR2 is ANQGSEA. CDR3 length equals 14 residues. CDR3 sequence reads: CSVEGTPVANGYTF.

The chain joins TRBV13 to TRBJ1-1; TCRdb designates TRBD1, a call that cannot be tested without DNA. Germline CDR1 and CDR2: PRHDT and FYEKMQ (reference sequence). The CDR3 contains 15 residues. This CDR3 is CASSLVSTGGTEAFF.

The chain links TRBV7-9 to TRBJ1-1. Germline loops: CDR1 SEHNR, CDR2 FQNEAQ (reference sequence). The CDR3 contains 12 residues. The CDR3 here is CASTLPGDEAFF. The variable domain in full, completed from reference TRBV7-9 and TRBJ1-1, reads DTGVSQNPRHKITKRGQNVTFRCDPISEHNRLYWYRQTLGQGPEFLTYFQNEAQLEKSRLLSDRFSAERPKGSFSTLEIQRTEQGDSAMYLCASTLPGDEAFFGQGTRLTVV.

The chain combines TRBV12-3 or TRBV12-4 with TRBJ2-3; TCRdb calls TRBD2, which cannot be checked without DNA. The CDR3 totals 14 residues. CDR3 in amino acids: CASSLEVSTDTQYF.

V and J are TRBV9 and TRBJ2-1. CDR3 length: 16 residues. The germline CDR1 and CDR2 sequences are SGDLS and YYNGEE. CDR3: CASSQPSDPSYNEQFF.

This chain links TRBV4-2 with TRBJ2-2; the D gene TCRdb calls, TRBD1, cannot be checked with no DNA. Germline V gene lookup returns CDR1 LGHNA and CDR2 YNFKEQ. The CDR3 spans 17 residues. CDR3: CASSQESPGTNTGELFF.

This rearrangement joins TRBV6-2 or TRBV6-3 to TRBJ2-2. The CDR3 loop spans 16 amino acids. CDR1 is MNHEY and CDR2 is SVGEGT in the germline V gene. CDR3 residues: CASSYSTGFTTGELFF.

The chain is built from TRBV5-1 and TRBJ2-1; TCRdb names TRBD2, which stays unverified in the absence of DNA. Germline CDR1 SGHRS, CDR2 YFSETQ. CDR3 length: 15 amino acids. CDR3 sequence reads: CASSPGLADYNEQFF. Full variable domain (remainder filled in from reference TRBV5-1 and TRBJ2-1): KAGVTQTPRYLIKTRGQQVTLSCSPISGHRSVSWYQQTPGQGLQFLFEYFSETQRNKGNFPGRFSGRQFSNSRSEMNVSTLELGDSALYLCASSPGLADYNEQFFGPGTRLTVL.

This chain links TRBV7-9 with TRBJ2-3; TCRdb's D call, TRBD2, is unchecked because there is no DNA. Germline CDR1 SEHNR, CDR2 FQNEAQ (reference sequence). This CDR3 region has 14 residues. CDR3 region: CASSLGTLTDTQYF.

This chain links TRBV13 with TRBJ2-5; the D call from TCRdb, TRBD2, cannot be confirmed without DNA. CDR1 PRHDT and CDR2 FYEKMQ come from the germline V gene (reference sequence). The CDR3 consists of 17 residues. The CDR3 here is CASSSLGGGRNQETQYF.

The chain employs TRBV4-2 and TRBJ2-4; the TCRdb call, TRBD1, lacks DNA for checking. Germline lookup yields CDR1 LGHNA and CDR2 YNFKEQ. The CDR3 sequence is 14 residues long. CDR3 residues: CASSQVGQSDIQYF.

This chain uses TRBV4-1 with TRBJ2-1; TCRdb designates TRBD1, a call that cannot be tested without DNA. Germline assignment: CDR1 MGHRA and CDR2 YSYEKL. The CDR3 consists of 16 residues. CDR3 sequence: CASSPPGQYLYNEQFF.

The genes are TRBV7-6 and TRBJ2-7. The germline CDR1 and CDR2 sequences are SGHVS and FNYEAQ. The CDR3 loop spans 14 amino acids. CDR3 sequence reads: CASSLGRSSYEQYF.

The chain links TRBV20-1 to TRBJ2-1; TCRdb's assignment of TRBD1 cannot be checked, as there is no DNA. From germline, CDR1 is DFQATT and CDR2 SNEGSKA (reference sequence). CDR3 length: 13 amino acids. The CDR3 sequence is CSARGQADNEQFF.

This chain connects TRBV14 to TRBJ2-1. There are 15 residues in the CDR3. Germline values: CDR1 SGHDN, CDR2 FVKESK. The CDR3: CASSQLRGSYNEQFF.